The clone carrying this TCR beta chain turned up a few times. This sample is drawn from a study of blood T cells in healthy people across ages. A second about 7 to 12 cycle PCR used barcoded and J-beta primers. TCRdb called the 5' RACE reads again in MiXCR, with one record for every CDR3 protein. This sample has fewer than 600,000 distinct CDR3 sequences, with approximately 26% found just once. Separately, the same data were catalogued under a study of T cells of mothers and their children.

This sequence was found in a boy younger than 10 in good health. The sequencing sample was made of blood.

CDR3 nucleotides: TGTGCCAGCAGCCCCCCCATGGGCGGGAACGAGCAGTACTTC. As protein: CASSPPMGGNEQYF. The rearrangement uses TRBV7-9 and TRBJ2-7; weak D call: TRBD2 (6 bases). V was shortened by 5 bases and J by 5 bases, with 16 bases between the two germline ends. Germline values: CDR1 SEHNR, CDR2 FQNEAQ (reference sequence). The CDR3 is 14 amino acids.